This T cell receptor beta chain originates from a study of cytomegalovirus exposure and HLA in healthy donors (dated by TCRdb to 2015 to 2018). The study in broad terms: An earlier analysis of roughly 630 of the donors reported more than 250 Gb of sequence data and some 100 million unique TCR beta sequences from approximately 180 million T cells. Along with the approximately 700-subject first cohort, a separate validation cohort of some 130 different subjects was used. Among some 410 genotyped donors of the cohort, an average of about 240,000 unique TCR beta nucleotide sequences were sequenced per donor, around a sixth of them non-productive. To predict cytomegalovirus infection status, the study combined high-throughput TCR immunosequencing, statistical association of individual TCRs with disease status, and machine learning. In the later analysis, no new phenotypic data were used to find candidate immune exposures; instead, reliance was placed on TCR beta sequences and their occurrence across donors. The study profiled the T cell repertoires of around 700 subjects by immunosequencing and related them to cytomegalovirus serostatus. To decide whether each TCR beta V gene segment behaved as functional or pseudogenic, an earlier analysis of 587 of the donors relied on high-throughput TCR beta sequencing. To study patterns of TCR occurrence, a later analysis re-analyzed previously published TCR beta repertoires from 666 donors and added high-resolution HLA genotyping. Of the approximately 370 genotyped donors, more than 75% were placed in the genetic ancestry cluster associated with self-reported Caucasian donors. The aim of the study was to test whether cataloging public T cell receptors could identify signatures of past pathogen exposure. Class I and class II HLA loci were covered by the typing at four-digit resolution. All discovery cohort repertoires had been generated using a single sequencing platform. An early release that covered fewer than 800 HLA-typed donors contained around 300 gigabases of sequencing data and around 85 million unique TCR sequences. Typing coverage differed by locus: A, B, C, DRB1 and DQB1 were typed in about 620-640 donors, DQA1 in about 560, DPA1 in roughly 590, and DPB1 in 450 to 480. About five DR-DQ haplotypes were treated as single units for association and clustering because of strong linkage in the cohort. A later genetic analysis took genome-wide SNP genotypes for about three fifths of the 666 donors and used that subset as a discovery cohort. Alongside the repertoire data, information on donor age, sex, ethnicity and CMV serostatus was compiled.

As regards this clone: This clone's antigen is unknown. Per-base quality was not reported, and no clone a single base away is much larger than it.

Libraries came from the immunoSEQ multiplex PCR assay. A mixture of 60 forward primers for TCR Vbeta segments and 13 reverse primers for TCR Jbeta segments was used in the multiplex PCR. A multiplex PCR assay on genomic DNA amplified the CDR3 region of rearranged TCR beta genes. The amplified TCR beta libraries were sequenced on the Illumina HiSeq System as 87-base-pair reads. As for the authors' bioinformatics: A later analysis tallied 80 million to 95 million unique TCR beta chains across the 666 repertoires, and roughly 11 million of those chains were shared by two or more donors. A nearest-neighbor algorithm error-corrected the raw reads and collapsed the reads into unique sequences, merging closely related sequences to remove PCR and sequencing errors. Alignment of CDR3 sequences to IMGT reference sequences was used to assign V, D and J gene segments. For a sequence to be retained, a match of at least six nucleotides to both a V gene segment and a J gene segment was required. Rearrangements were called productive when the CDR3 lacked stop codons and stayed in frame with V and J; all others were non-productive. Following IMGT convention, CDR3 was defined as the stretch from the second conserved V-encoded cysteine up to the conserved J-encoded phenylalanine. The earlier analysis of roughly 590 of the donors excluded sequences that lacked an unambiguous match to a single V gene segment. An earlier analysis of about 600 of the donors called V segments functional above 56.7% productive rearrangements and segregating when the between-donor standard deviation exceeded 5%. A statistical classification framework was built for diagnosing cytomegalovirus status from the catalog of TCR beta chain sequences. In a later analysis, TCR nucleotide sequences were compared against IMGT/GENE-DB human TR gene sequences so that V and J genes could be assigned. A later analysis assigned CDR3 sequences and most-parsimonious VDJ recombination scenarios with the TCRdist pipeline. In a later analysis, each TCR beta chain was defined by its CDR3 amino acid sequence together with its V-gene family, and reads lacking a unique V-gene family were excluded. In a later analysis, fewer than 650 highly shared, low-generation-probability nucleotide sequences were removed to address suspected cross-contamination and a sequencing artifact. In a later analysis, a clonal expansion index for each public chain was calculated from normalized within-repertoire ranks of inferred template counts. Generation probabilities in a later analysis came from a VDJ recombination model fitted to out-of-frame rearrangements, and those results were checked against IGoR. Hypergeometric tests were used in a later analysis to score TCR-TCR, TCR-HLA and TCR-CMV co-occurrence, with a repertoire-size bias correction applied to the TCR pairs. False discovery rates were estimated in a later analysis by permuting HLA or CMV assignments 20 times. A later analysis grouped co-occurring TCRs with DBSCAN, adding TCRdist sequence similarity when clustering within HLA-allele-positive subsets. Repertoires with fewer than 30,000 or more than 120,000 public chains, plus five repertoires with anomalous nucleotide sharing, were excluded from co-occurrence clustering. The clones in this table, taken by TCRdb from immuneACCESS, are in-frame only. Not every clone is retained; where verified, under half of the shortfall comes from an unresolved V gene, and the cause of the rest is unknown. V and J calls and clone size are as listed in that table; D and trimming were resolved from the DNA. This sample holds tens of thousands of clones; less than 85% were observed only once. The top ten constitute approximately 2.3% of the sample.

General findings and caveats noted by the study authors: In a later analysis, HLA-associated TCR beta chains were found to be more clonally expanded and to have lower generation probabilities than equally common non-associated chains. The 87-base-pair reads could not distinguish some IMGT-functional V segments, including TRBV6-2 and TRBV6-3, so those segments were excluded. This cohort had only TCR beta chains sequenced, and the lack of alpha or paired-chain data limited which features could be detected. In an earlier analysis of 587 of the donors, most TCR beta V segments appeared in productive rearrangements about 87% or about 30% of the time, broadly matching IMGT annotations. Roughly uniform sequencing depth across donors was assumed in presence/absence analyses, although this assumption may not hold. According to the authors, the approach could potentially be generalized to other disease states and immunological phenotypes. Because HLA typing was missing for some donors at each locus, association tests included only the typed subset. Most TCR sequences were observed very rarely across donors, whereas some public TCRs were present in many individuals. In a later analysis, several top co-occurrence clusters were reported to appear linked to parvovirus B19, influenza, CMV and Epstein-Barr virus. At a false discovery rate of 0.05, a later analysis linked under 20,000 TCR beta sequences to specific HLA alleles. A later analysis found that TCR association rates varied across HLA loci, with DRB1 alleles showing the most associated TCRs and HLA-C alleles the fewest. A further reported finding was that TCR beta sequences accurately predicted the HLA-A and HLA-B alleles for most subjects in the first cohort. A total of 150 to 200 TCR beta chains were listed by the study as associated with cytomegalovirus. In a later genetic analysis, a missense DCLRE1C variant was associated with V-gene and J-gene trimming of TCR beta chains, and the association was replicated in an independent cohort. Immune exposure information for the cohort was limited to CMV serostatus. In a later genetic analysis, fewer N-insertions in productive TCRs were reported among donors in an Asian-associated ancestry cluster than the approximately 670-donor mean. A few of the identified cytomegalovirus-associated TCR beta chains were confirmed in vitro to be specific for cytomegalovirus antigens. Correlated functional status among segregating V segments might be attributable to linkage disequilibrium, but an unknown experimental factor could not be ruled out. The sequencing pipeline was judged likely to have produced a cluster of highly shared sequence variants as a technical artifact. Most CMV-associated TCR beta chains appeared to be HLA-restricted in a later analysis, and the HLA associations seemed to be driven largely by CMV exposure. When HLA alleles, especially DR and DQ, strongly co-occurred, TCR associations were difficult to assign to individual alleles. Seventeen rarely observed V segments, including chromosome 9 orphons, were excluded from the earlier analysis of about 500 of the donors because counts were too low. In both the original and validation cohorts, the classifier was reported to diagnose cytomegalovirus status with high specificity and sensitivity.

The cohort was made up of 666 healthy bone marrow donors. All cohort members were sampled while nominally healthy, although unrecorded immune exposures were likely present. The donor tested CMV seronegative and was one of the 352 seronegative cohort members. Each donor provided a peripheral blood sample, and peripheral blood mononuclear cells were used for TCR beta sequencing. Genomic DNA was extracted from the blood cell samples with the Qiagen DNeasy Blood Extraction Kit. Taken from the germline V gene, the CDR1 and CDR2 loops are SNHLY and FYNNEI. From its cysteine to its phenylalanine, the CDR3 spans 15 amino acids. The only DNA kept is the CDR3, 45 bases in frame from the first base. Unmatched junction bases come to 4, with V trimmed by 6 bases and J by 4 bases.

Rearrangement joined TRBV2 to TRBJ2-3; TRBD2 fits 13 bases in the junction. The receptor was derived from a man younger than 30 in good health and CMV-seronegative. The sample was PBMCs. The sequenced DNA is TGTGCCAGCAGGGGACTAGCGGGACGAGCAGATACGCAGTATTTT. Its product reads: CASRGLAGRADTQYF.